This record concerns one TCR beta chain sequence. Its specificity is not known. These data originate in a study of cytomegalovirus exposure and HLA in healthy donors. Findings of the study overall: Presence/absence analyses assumed roughly uniform sequencing depth across donors, which may not hold. In a later analysis, parvovirus B19, influenza, CMV and Epstein-Barr virus appeared linked to several top co-occurrence clusters.

Both 60 Vbeta primers and 13 Jbeta primers went into the PCR. Sequenced by immunoSEQ multiplex PCR; TCRdb stores in-frame clones only, minus some. The sample carries some 100,000 clones, 75% to 85% recorded once. V was clipped by 8 bases and J by 2 bases, with 12 bases between them. Germline loops: CDR1 LNHDA, CDR2 SQIVND (reference sequence). The CDR3 length is 13 residues. The chain has TRBV19 and TRBJ2-5; TRBD2 is a possible D gene (5 bases). Material: PBMCs. The receptor was isolated from a young woman in good health and CMV-seronegative. Here the CDR3 DNA reads TGTGCCAGTCGGGAAACTGAACAAGAGACCCAGTACTTC. Protein product: CASRETEQETQYF.